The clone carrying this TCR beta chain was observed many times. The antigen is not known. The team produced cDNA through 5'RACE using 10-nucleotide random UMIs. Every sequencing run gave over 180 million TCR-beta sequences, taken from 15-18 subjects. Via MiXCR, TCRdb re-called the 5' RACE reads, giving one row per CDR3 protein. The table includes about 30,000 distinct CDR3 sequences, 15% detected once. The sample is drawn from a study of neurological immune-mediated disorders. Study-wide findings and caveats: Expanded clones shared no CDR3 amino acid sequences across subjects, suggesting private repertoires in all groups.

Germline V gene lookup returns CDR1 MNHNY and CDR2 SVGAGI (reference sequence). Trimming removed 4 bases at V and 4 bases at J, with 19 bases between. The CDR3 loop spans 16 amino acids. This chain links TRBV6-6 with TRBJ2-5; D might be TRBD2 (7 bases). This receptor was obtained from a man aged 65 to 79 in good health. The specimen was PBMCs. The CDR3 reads CASSSRGGALGETQYF. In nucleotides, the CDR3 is TGTGCCAGCAGTTCCCGTGGGGGGGCGCTGGGAGAGACCCAGTACTTC.